This T cell receptor beta chain was recorded in a study of blood T cells in healthy people across ages (dated by TCRdb to about 2015). In the study overall: In model experiments, template switching captured about one uniquely barcoded TCR beta cDNA molecule for every two T cells. The study analyzed two additional independent replicas of 1 million unique cDNA reads from the same blood draw for two donors, one aged 18 to 30 and one aged 80 or older. The donors were split into four age groups: young (average about 15 years), middle-aged (about 40), aged (62) and long-lived (about 74). To avoid experimental bias, donors of different ages were randomly spread across the sequencing lanes. Using deep sequencing normalized with unique cDNA molecular identifiers, the study measured how TCR beta repertoire diversity changes with age.

The CDR3 goes from the cysteine to the phenylalanine over 16 residues. CDR3 DNA is the only sequence kept; it has 48 bases, read in frame from the first base. The trim is 10 bases for V and 0 bases for J, with a gap of 20 bases between the germline ends. Via the germline V gene, CDR1 is ENHRY and CDR2 SYGVKD. Donors were a few dozen systemically healthy Caucasian individuals from Russia aged roughly 6 to 95 years. Each donor gave 8 to 10 milliliters of peripheral blood, drawn into EDTA-treated Vacutainer tubes. Ficoll-Paque density-gradient centrifugation was used to isolate PBMCs, with at least 6 million per sample. Trizol reagent was used to extract total RNA from the PBMCs, yielding at least 6 micrograms per sample. Naive CD45RAhigh/CD27high T cell percentages were measured by flow cytometry on a PBMC aliquot from every donor. The protocol used for the library was 5' RACE. Sequenced on an Illumina HiSeq 2500. A second PCR of about 6 to 12 cycles was run with a J-beta primer mix and a sample-barcoded 5' primer. Each TCR beta cDNA molecule received a unique molecular identifier from a template-switch 5' adaptor carrying 12 random nucleotides. At least 2.5 million CDR3-containing paired-end reads were obtained from each sample. First-strand cDNA synthesis was performed from all RNA using the Mint cDNA synthesis kit, with priming by a TRBC-specific oligonucleotide. Following uracil-DNA glycosylase treatment, all cDNA underwent a first 18-cycle PCR with the universal primers M1SS and BC2_uni_R. Under the source paper's analysis protocol: For normalization, 1 million high-quality reads were randomly selected from each sample, with every read carrying a distinct molecular identifier. Reads sharing molecular identifiers were discarded rather than binned into consensus sequences. MiTCR, set to a Q25 quality threshold and the strictest error-elimination algorithm, was used for CDR3 identification, clonotype clustering and error correction. Lower-bound total TCR beta diversity was estimated with a nonparametric unseen species model using Euler transformation. The public reads were reanalyzed by TCRdb: fastp trimming at Q25, MiXCR alignment, in-frame beta chains only. Duplicate CDR3 protein sequences are folded into a single record with the most common DNA and genes. The V and J calls were determined by TCRdb, not by the authors. The sample table lists more than 1.4 million distinct CDR3 sequences, approximately 42% of them with a count of one. The ten largest clones capture roughly 7.9% of the sample.

On this clonotype itself: Its specific antigen is unknown. No base quality values were provided; no much bigger clone lies one nucleotide off.

Results and caveats for the whole study, not just this receptor: Donor CMV infection status was unknown, potentially confounding age-related changes in expanded clonotypes. There was a strong correlation between observed TCR beta diversity and the percentage of naive T cells measured by flow cytometry. Compared with the aged group, the long-lived group had more naive CD4+ T cells, fewer expanded clones and increased TCR diversity, a pattern suggesting age selection. Observed TCR beta diversity per million T cells fell roughly linearly with age, and a significant reduction was already apparent by age around 40. Bulk unsorted PBMC profiling prevented conclusive comparison of naive and antigen-experienced compartments. Estimates of total diversity based on one million sequenced T cells were regarded as lower bounds and as underestimates.

The material sequenced was blood. The V gene is TRBV10-3 and the J gene is TRBJ2-3, with the D assignment possibly TRBD1 or TRBD2, given 6 matching bases for each. This receptor was taken from a woman aged 18-29 years in good health. The CDR3 corresponds to CATGSGARTSTDTQYF. The DNA sequence is TGTGCCACCGGCTCGGGGGCTCGAACTAGCACAGATACGCAGTATTTT.